This entry lists 9 T cell receptor beta chains sequenced from one sample in a study of post-analysis software for immune sequencing data (dated by TCRdb to about 2015). Antigen specificity for these receptors is unknown. Preparation of the library involved PCR. The run used an Illumina HiSeq 2500. To reduce PCR and sequencing biases, unique molecular identifiers were incorporated into the TCR beta cDNA libraries. Using fastp trimming at Q25 and MiXCR clonotype assembly, TCRdb reanalyzed the public sequencing data and kept in-frame beta chains. Records with the same CDR3 protein are collapsed into one entry carrying the most frequent genes and DNA. The sample table lists around 440,000 distinct CDR3 sequences, around 40% of them with a count of one. The leading ten clones occupy around 10% of the sample. The paper as a whole reports these results and caveats: Patients showed significantly higher frequencies than controls for roughly five TRBV segments, among them TRBV5-6, TRBV5-1 and TRBV20-1.

The sequenced material came from blood. These receptors were obtained from a girl aged 5-17 years with multiple sclerosis.

The chain's CDR3 is CASSQFLGQGPRQPQHF. CDR3 in DNA: TGCGCCAGCAGCCAATTCTTGGGCCAGGGGCCGCGTCAGCCCCAGCATTTT. This chain joins TRBV4-1 and TRBJ1-5; possibly TRBD1 for D (6 bases). This CDR3 comprises 17 residues. The germline V gene has CDR1 MGHRA and CDR2 YSYEKL. V dropped 2 bases and J dropped 6 bases, with 20 bases sitting between them.

This clonotype was observed a few times. The rearrangement links TRBV3-1 to TRBJ2-3; possible D gene TRBD2, 5 bases. CDR1 is LGHDT and CDR2 is YNNKEL in the germline V gene (reference sequence). V was clipped by 8 bases and J by 2 bases, with 14 bases between them. The CDR3 contains 14 residues. The CDR3 region has the DNA TGTGCCAGCCGCCGGGATCGAAACACAGATACGCAGTATTTT. It codes for CASRRDRNTDTQYF.

The V gene is TRBV12-3 or TRBV12-4, the J gene TRBJ2-2; D may be TRBD1 or TRBD2 (5 bases each). There are 12 residues in the CDR3. V lost 4 bases and J 8 bases, leaving 8 bases between the germline ends. The CDR3 region is CASSSEGGELFF. The DNA of the CDR3 is TGTGCCAGCAGTTCCGAGGGGGGGGAGCTGTTTTTT.

The rearrangement links TRBV20-1 to TRBJ2-3; D is undetermined. The CDR3 length is 12 residues. Germline V CDR1 and CDR2: DFQATT, SNEGSKA (reference sequence). Trimming left V 2 bases short and J 8 bases short, with 11 bases between. CDR3 coding DNA: TGCAGTGCTAGACCCGACTCGGGTACGCAGTATTTT. Translated: CSARPDSGTQYF.

The chain joins TRBV7-9 to TRBJ2-1; D may be TRBD2 (6 bases). The germline CDR1 and CDR2 sequences are SEHNR and FQNEAQ (reference sequence). This CDR3 spans 17 amino acids. The V end lost 6 bases, the J end lost 8 bases, and 26 bases lay between the germline ends. The CDR3 region is CASSYPMGGNPWDEQFF. The CDR3 DNA follows: TGTGCCAGCAGTTACCCCATGGGCGGGAACCCGTGGGATGAGCAGTTCTTC.

The chain employs TRBV7-9 and TRBJ1-2; TRBD1 might be the D (5 bases). CDR3 length equals 16 residues. Per germline, CDR1 SEHNR and CDR2 FQNEAQ (reference sequence). Trimming shortened V by 7 bases and J by 4 bases, and 22 bases separated the two germline ends. The CDR3 DNA follows: TGTGCCAGCATCCCACTCCAGGGTAATGGCTTCTATGGCTACACCTTC. Translating gives CASIPLQGNGFYGYTF. Based on the CDR3 plus reference TRBV7-9 and TRBJ1-2, the full variable domain is DTGVSQNPRHKITKRGQNVTFRCDPISEHNRLYWYRQTLGQGPEFLTYFQNEAQLEKSRLLSDRFSAERPKGSFSTLEIQRTEQGDSAMYLCASIPLQGNGFYGYTFGSGTRLTVV.

The sample holds a few counts of this clonotype. The genes are TRBV2 and TRBJ2-3; D tentatively fits TRBD1 or TRBD2 (5 bases each). Germline CDR1 and CDR2: SNHLY and FYNNEI. The CDR3 length is 16 residues. Between the trimmed V and J ends, which lost 3 bases and 6 bases, there was a span of 19 bases. CDR3 protein: CASSDQSSNRRDTQYF. DNA of the CDR3: TGTGCCAGCAGTGACCAGAGTTCGAACAGGAGGGATACGCAGTATTTT. Full variable domain (rest looked up from reference TRBV2 and TRBJ2-3): EPEVTQTPSHQVTQMGQEVILRCVPISNHLYFYWYRQILGQKVEFLVSFYNNEISEKSEIFDDQFSVERPDGSNFTLKIRSTKLEDSAMYFCASSDQSSNRRDTQYFGPGTRLTVL.

The V and J genes are TRBV18 and TRBJ1-5; D gene unclear. The CDR3 runs 13 residues. Trimming pared 2 bases from V and 4 bases from J, leaving 6 bases between. Germline V CDR1 and CDR2: KGHSH, LQKENI. The CDR3 DNA reads as TGTGCCAGCTCACCAACTGCAAATCAGCCCCAGCATTTT. Amino acid sequence: CASSPTANQPQHF.

The rearrangement links TRBV25-1 to TRBJ1-2, with 9 bases matching TRBD1. There are 15 residues in the CDR3. Germline V lookup: CDR1 MGHDK, CDR2 SYGVNS. V trimming: 10 bases; J trimming: 6 bases; junction bases outside the gene matches: 15. Here the CDR3 DNA reads TGTGCCACCGCACAGGGGGCCCCACCTATGGATGGCTACACCTTC. It encodes CATAQGAPPMDGYTF.